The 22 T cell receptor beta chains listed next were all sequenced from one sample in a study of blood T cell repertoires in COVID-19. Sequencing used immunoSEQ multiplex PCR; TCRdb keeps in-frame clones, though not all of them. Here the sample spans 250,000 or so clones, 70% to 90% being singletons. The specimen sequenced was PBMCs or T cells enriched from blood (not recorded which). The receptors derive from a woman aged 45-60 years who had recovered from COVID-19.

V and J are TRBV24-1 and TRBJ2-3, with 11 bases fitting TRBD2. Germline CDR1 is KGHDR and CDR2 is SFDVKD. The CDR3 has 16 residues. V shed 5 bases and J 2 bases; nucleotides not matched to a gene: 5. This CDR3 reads CATSAPSGRNTDTQYF. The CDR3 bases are TGTGCCACCAGTGCCCCTAGCGGGAGGAACACAGATACGCAGTATTTT.

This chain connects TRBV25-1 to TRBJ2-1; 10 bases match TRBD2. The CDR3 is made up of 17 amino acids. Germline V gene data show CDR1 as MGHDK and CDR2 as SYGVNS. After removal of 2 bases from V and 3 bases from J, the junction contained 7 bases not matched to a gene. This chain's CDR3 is CASSEPGLAVNYNEQFF. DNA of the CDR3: TGTGCCAGCAGTGAACCCGGACTAGCGGTCAACTACAATGAGCAGTTCTTC.

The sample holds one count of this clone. The CDR3 loop is CAWSVPGQRSNQPQHF. CDR3 in DNA: TGTGCCTGGAGTGTACCGGGACAGAGGAGCAATCAGCCCCAGCATTTT. The chain joins TRBV30 to TRBJ1-5; TRBD1 matches 7 bases. Trimming at V came to 0 bases and at J to 1 base, leaving 6 bases not matched to a gene. CDR1 and CDR2 from the germline V gene are GTSNPN and SVGIG (reference sequence). The CDR3 totals 16 residues.

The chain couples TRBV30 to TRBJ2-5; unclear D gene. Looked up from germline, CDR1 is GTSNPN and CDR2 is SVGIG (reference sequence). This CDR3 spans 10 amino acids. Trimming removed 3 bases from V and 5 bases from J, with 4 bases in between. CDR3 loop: CAWSVETQYF. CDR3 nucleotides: TGTGCCTGGAGCGTGGAGACCCAGTACTTC.

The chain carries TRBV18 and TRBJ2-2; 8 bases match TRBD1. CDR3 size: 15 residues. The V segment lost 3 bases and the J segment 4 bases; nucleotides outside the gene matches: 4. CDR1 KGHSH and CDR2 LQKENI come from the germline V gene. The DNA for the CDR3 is TGTGCCAGCTCACCGGGACAGGCCTCCACCGGGGAGCTGTTTTTT. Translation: CASSPGQASTGELFF. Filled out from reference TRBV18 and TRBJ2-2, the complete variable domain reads NAGVMQNPRHLVRRRGQEARLRCSPMKGHSHVYWYRQLPEEGLKFMVYLQKENIIDESGMPKERFSAEFPKEGPSILRIQQVVRGDSAAYFCASSPGQASTGELFFGEGSRLTVL.

Here the CDR3 DNA reads TGTGCCAGTAGTATCAACAGGGTGGACACTGAAGCTTTCTTT. Amino acid sequence: CASSINRVDTEAFF. The chain has TRBV19 and TRBJ1-1, with D possibly being TRBD1 (6 bases). The CDR3 covers 14 residues. The V gene lost 3 bases and the J gene lost 3 bases, with 11 bases spanning the gap. The germline V gene encodes CDR1 LNHDA and CDR2 SQIVND (reference sequence).

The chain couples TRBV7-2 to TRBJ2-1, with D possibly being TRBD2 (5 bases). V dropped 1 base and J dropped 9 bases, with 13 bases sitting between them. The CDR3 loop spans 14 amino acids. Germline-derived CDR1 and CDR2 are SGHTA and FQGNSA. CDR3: CASSLDPTRGEQFF. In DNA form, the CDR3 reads TGTGCCAGCAGCTTAGACCCCACCCGGGGTGAGCAGTTCTTC.

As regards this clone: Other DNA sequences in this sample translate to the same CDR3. CDR3 in DNA: TGTGCCAGCAGCGTTGACAGGGTCTATGGCTACACCTTC. Protein: CASSVDRVYGYTF. V is TRBV2 and J is TRBJ1-2; the match to TRBD1 covers 7 bases. The trim removed 6 bases at V and 4 bases at J, leaving 5 bases unmatched. Germline CDR1 SNHLY, CDR2 FYNNEI. The CDR3 is 13 residues long.

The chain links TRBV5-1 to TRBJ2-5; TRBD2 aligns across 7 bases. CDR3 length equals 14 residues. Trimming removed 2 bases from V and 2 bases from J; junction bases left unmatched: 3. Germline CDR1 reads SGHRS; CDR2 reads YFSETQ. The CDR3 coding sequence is TGCGCCAGCAGCTTATGGACTAGACAAGAGACCCAGTACTTC. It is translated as CASSLWTRQETQYF.

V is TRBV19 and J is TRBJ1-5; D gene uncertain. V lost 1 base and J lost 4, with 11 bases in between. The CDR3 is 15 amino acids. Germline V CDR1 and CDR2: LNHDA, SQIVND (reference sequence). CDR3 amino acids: CASSIGVRRNQPQHF. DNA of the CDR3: TGTGCCAGTAGTATAGGAGTCCGCAGGAATCAGCCCCAGCATTTT. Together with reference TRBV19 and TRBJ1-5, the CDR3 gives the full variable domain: DGGITQSPKYLFRKEGQNVTLSCEQNLNHDAMYWYRQDPGQGLRLIYYSQIVNDFQKGDIAEGYSVSREKKESFPLTVTSAQKNPTAFYLCASSIGVRRNQPQHFGDGTRLSIL.

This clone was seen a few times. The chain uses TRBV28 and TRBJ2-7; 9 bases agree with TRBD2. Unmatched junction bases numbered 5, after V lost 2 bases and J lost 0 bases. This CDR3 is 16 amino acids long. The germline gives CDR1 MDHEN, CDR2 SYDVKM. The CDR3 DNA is TGTGCCAGCAGTTTAGGGGCTAGCGGGATCTCCTACGAGCAGTACTTC. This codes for CASSLGASGISYEQYF.

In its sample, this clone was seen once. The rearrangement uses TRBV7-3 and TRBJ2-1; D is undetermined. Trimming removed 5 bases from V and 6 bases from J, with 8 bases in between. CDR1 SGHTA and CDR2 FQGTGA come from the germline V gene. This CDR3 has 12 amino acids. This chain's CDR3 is CASSLYGNEQFF. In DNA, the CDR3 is TGTGCCAGCAGCCTCTACGGCAATGAGCAGTTCTTC.

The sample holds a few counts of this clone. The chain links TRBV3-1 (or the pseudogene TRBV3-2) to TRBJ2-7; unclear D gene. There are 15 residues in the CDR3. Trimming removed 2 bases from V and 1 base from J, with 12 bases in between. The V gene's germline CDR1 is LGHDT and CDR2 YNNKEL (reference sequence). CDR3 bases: TGTGCCAGCAGCCAACAAATACACCCTTCCTACGAGCAGTACTTC. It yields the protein CASSQQIHPSYEQYF.

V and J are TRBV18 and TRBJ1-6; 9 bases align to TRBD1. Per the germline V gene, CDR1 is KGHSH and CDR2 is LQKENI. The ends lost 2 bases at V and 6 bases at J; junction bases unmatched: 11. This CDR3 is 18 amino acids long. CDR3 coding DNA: TGTGCCAGCTCACCAACGCGGACAGGGGAAAGGGGTAATTCACCCCTCCACTTT. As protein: CASSPTRTGERGNSPLHF.

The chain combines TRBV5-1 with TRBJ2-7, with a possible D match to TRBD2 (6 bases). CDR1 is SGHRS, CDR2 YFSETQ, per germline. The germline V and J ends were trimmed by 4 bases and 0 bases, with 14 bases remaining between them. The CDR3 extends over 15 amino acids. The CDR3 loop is CASSPASVSSYEQYF. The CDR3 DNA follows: TGCGCCAGCAGCCCAGCTAGCGTTAGCTCCTACGAGCAGTACTTC.

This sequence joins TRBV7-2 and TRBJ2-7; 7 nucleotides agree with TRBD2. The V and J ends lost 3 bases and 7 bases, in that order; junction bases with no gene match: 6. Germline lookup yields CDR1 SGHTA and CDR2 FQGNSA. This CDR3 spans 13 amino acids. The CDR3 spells CASSLAGVGEQYF. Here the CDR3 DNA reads TGTGCCAGCAGCTTGGCGGGAGTGGGGGAGCAGTACTTC.

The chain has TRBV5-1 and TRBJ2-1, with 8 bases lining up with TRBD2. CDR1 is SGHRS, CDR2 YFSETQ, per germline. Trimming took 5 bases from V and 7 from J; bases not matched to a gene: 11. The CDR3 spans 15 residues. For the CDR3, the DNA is TGCGCCAGCAGTCCCGGGACTAGTAGGCCAAATGAGCAGTTCTTC. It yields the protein CASSPGTSRPNEQFF.

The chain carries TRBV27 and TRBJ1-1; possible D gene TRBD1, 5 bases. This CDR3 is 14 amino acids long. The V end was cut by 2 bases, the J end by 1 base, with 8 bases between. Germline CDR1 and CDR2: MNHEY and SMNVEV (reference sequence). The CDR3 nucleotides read TGTGCCAGCAGTTTACTTGGACAGAACACTGAAGCTTTCTTT. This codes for CASSLLGQNTEAFF.

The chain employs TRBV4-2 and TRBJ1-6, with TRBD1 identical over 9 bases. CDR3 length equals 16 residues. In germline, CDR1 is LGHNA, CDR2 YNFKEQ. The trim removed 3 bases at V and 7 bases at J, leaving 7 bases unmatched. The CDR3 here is CASSQSGTGRNSPLHF. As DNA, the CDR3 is TGTGCCAGCAGCCAGTCCGGGACAGGGAGGAATTCACCCCTCCACTTT.

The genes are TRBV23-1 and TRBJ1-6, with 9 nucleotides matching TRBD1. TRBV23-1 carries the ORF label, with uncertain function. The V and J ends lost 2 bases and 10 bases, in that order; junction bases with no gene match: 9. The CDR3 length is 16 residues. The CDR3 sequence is CASSQQNDRGNSPLHF. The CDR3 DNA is TGCGCCAGCAGTCAACAGAACGACAGGGGGAACTCACCCCTCCACTTT.

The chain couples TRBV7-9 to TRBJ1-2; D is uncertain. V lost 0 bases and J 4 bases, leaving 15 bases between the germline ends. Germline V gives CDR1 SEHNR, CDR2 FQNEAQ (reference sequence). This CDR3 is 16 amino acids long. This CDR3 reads CASSLAVWRRGYGYTF. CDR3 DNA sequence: TGTGCCAGCAGCTTAGCGGTTTGGAGGCGGGGCTATGGCTACACCTTC.

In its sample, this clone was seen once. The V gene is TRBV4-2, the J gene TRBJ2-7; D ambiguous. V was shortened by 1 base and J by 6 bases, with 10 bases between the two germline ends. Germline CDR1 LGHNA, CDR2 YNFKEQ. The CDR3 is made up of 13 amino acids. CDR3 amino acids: CASSQAVAVEQYF. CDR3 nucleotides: TGTGCCAGCAGCCAAGCGGTAGCTGTCGAGCAGTACTTC.